This is a list of T cell receptor beta chains from one sample in a study of Graves' ophthalmopathy and Graves' hyperthyroidism. TCRdb re-derived calls from the multiplex PCR reads in MiXCR, one entry per CDR3 protein. There are over 200,000 distinct CDR3 sequences in the sample; approximately 29% occur only once, and around 9.8% lies in the top ten. The sequencing input was peripheral blood. The source of these receptors is a man aged 45-60 years with Graves' ophthalmopathy. The CDR3 runs from the conserved cysteine through the conserved F or W.

j_call,v_call,cdr3_aa
TRBJ1-2,TRBV12-3/TRBV12-4,CASSFRGFYGYTF
TRBJ2-3,TRBV18,CASSPRKQGFTDTQYF
TRBJ1-1,TRBV6-1,CASTYLGVTEAFF
TRBJ2-5,TRBV19,CASSIGGSTGGKETQYF
TRBJ2-7,TRBV15,CATSNDRLDTYEQYF
TRBJ2-5,TRBV6-1,CASSADRGETQYF
TRBJ1-1,TRBV5-1,CASSFLTGNTEAFF
TRBJ2-7,TRBV2,CASSIEDRVEQYF
TRBJ2-2,TRBV28,CASSFLGQGAGELFF
TRBJ2-7,TRBV12-3/TRBV12-4,CASSLWEFYEQYF
TRBJ1-6,TRBV7-9,CASRMDRADSPLHF
TRBJ1-5,TRBV7-2,CASSLDRGSQPQHF
TRBJ2-7,TRBV10-3,CAIRKQGSTYEQYF
TRBJ2-7,TRBV15,CATSPNRESVYEQYF
TRBJ1-5,TRBV20-1,CSARKGRGSEQPQHF
TRBJ2-2,TRBV11-2,CASSSSWWSSNTGELFF
TRBJ1-1,TRBV6-2/TRBV6-3,CASSYSYQVRSTEAFF
TRBJ1-1,TRBV19,CASSIDLGGKAFF
TRBJ2-2,TRBV15,CATSRGQINTGELFF
TRBJ1-2,TRBV6-1,CAIQGRNGYTF
TRBJ2-7,TRBV6-2/TRBV6-3,CASGPYGGSYEQYF
TRBJ1-2,TRBV11-3,CASSLGAHGGYTF
TRBJ1-2,TRBV5-4,CASRVTGVAWDGYTF
TRBJ2-7,TRBV6-1,CASSGLAGDFYEQYF
TRBJ2-4,TRBV7-2,CASSLVLAGTVKNIQYF
TRBJ2-5,TRBV6-5,CASSYLSGQETQYF
TRBJ1-1,TRBV7-3,CASSLRGGQNTEAFF
TRBJ1-5,TRBV6-5,CASGAPDQPQHF
TRBJ2-7,TRBV19,CASRRGTGSVGYEQYF
TRBJ2-2,TRBV28,CASRPPGTVNTGELFF
TRBJ1-2,TRBV10-3,CAISVGTGSNYGYTF
TRBJ1-3,TRBV18,CASSPGGDTIYF
TRBJ2-7,TRBV6-2/TRBV6-3,CASSTQRESYEQYF
TRBJ2-2,TRBV12-3/TRBV12-4,CASSHPRREGTGELFF
TRBJ1-6,TRBV4-3,CASSQAGAGGYSPLHF
TRBJ1-2,TRBV29-1,CSVLEGLGYTF
TRBJ2-2,TRBV6-2/TRBV6-3,CASSWTRGELFF
TRBJ1-5,TRBV29-1,CSVAEGFNQPQHF